The 20 T cell receptor beta chains below come from one sample, sequenced in a study of post-analysis software for immune sequencing data. Antigen specificity for these receptors is unknown. Study-level results: TRBV segments more frequent in patients than in controls numbered five and included TRBV5-6, TRBV5-1 and TRBV20-1.

TCR beta cDNA libraries included unique molecular identifiers. TCRdb recomputed calls from the PCR reads with MiXCR, one row per CDR3 protein. The sample includes 820,000 or so distinct CDR3 sequences, 53% of them seen just once. Sequencing used blood. The receptors come from a girl aged 10 to 17 with multiple sclerosis.

The table lists this clonotype with a few counts. The genes are TRBV4-1 and TRBJ1-2; no reliable D call. V was shortened by 2 bases and J by 2 bases, with 9 bases between the two germline ends. Germline V gene data show CDR1 as MGHRA and CDR2 as YSYEKL. The CDR3 has 14 residues. Here the CDR3 reads CASSQPTVNYGYTF. In DNA form, the CDR3 reads TGCGCCAGCAGCCAACCGACGGTGAACTATGGCTACACCTTC.

This clonotype turned up a few times. The chain carries TRBV15 and TRBJ2-7, with a possible D match to TRBD1 (5 bases). Trimming removed 2 bases from V and 2 bases from J, with 10 bases in between. Germline V lookup: CDR1 LNHNV, CDR2 YYDKDF (reference sequence). The CDR3 runs to 14 residues. For the CDR3, the DNA is TGTGCCACCAGCAGAATGAAGGGGCCCTACGAGCAGTACTTC. Translated: CATSRMKGPYEQYF.

V and J are TRBV19 and TRBJ2-5; perhaps D is TRBD1 or TRBD2 (5 bases each). The CDR3 covers 14 residues. Trimming stripped 3 bases from V and 11 bases from J, with 19 bases between. Germline CDR1 and CDR2: LNHDA and SQIVND (reference sequence). The CDR3 protein is CASSIQNGAGEQYF. The CDR3 region has the DNA TGTGCCAGTAGTATTCAAAACGGGGCTGGGGAGCAGTACTTC.

A few counts support this clonotype. The chain recombines TRBV5-1 with TRBJ2-7; D possibly matches TRBD1 or TRBD2 (5 bases each). Germline-derived CDR1 and CDR2 are SGHRS and YFSETQ. V lost 8 bases to trimming and J lost 1 base, with 16 bases between them. This CDR3 region has 14 residues. The CDR3 coding sequence is TGCGCCAGTAAAACCGGGACGGCTTCCTACGAGCAGTACTTC. It codes for CASKTGTASYEQYF.

This clonotype was recorded a few times. The rearrangement links TRBV15 to TRBJ2-7; D gene ambiguous. The V gene lost 1 base and the J gene lost 3 bases, with 7 bases spanning the gap. The CDR3 is 13 amino acids. CDR1 and CDR2 from the germline V gene are LNHNV and YYDKDF (reference sequence). Here the CDR3 reads CATSRGNSYEQYF. CDR3 nucleotide sequence: TGTGCCACCAGCAGAGGTAACAGCTACGAGCAGTACTTC.

This chain joins TRBV7-3 and TRBJ2-1, with D perhaps being TRBD1 or TRBD2 (5 bases each). V was clipped by 2 bases and J by 10 bases, with 12 bases between them. The germline V gene encodes CDR1 SGHTA and CDR2 FQGTGA. The CDR3 has 13 amino acids. The CDR3 sequence is CASSLQGVGEQFF. For the CDR3, the DNA is TGTGCCAGCAGCTTACAGGGAGTCGGGGAGCAGTTCTTC.

There are a few counts of this clonotype. The chain employs TRBV12-5 and TRBJ2-7; TRBD2 matches at 12 bases. V was pared by 1 base and J by 6 bases, with 4 bases of the junction left unmatched. Germline lookup yields CDR1 LGHNT and CDR2 FRNRAP. CDR3 length: 15 amino acids. This CDR3 is CASGLGLAGASEQYF. The CDR3, as DNA: TGTGCTAGTGGTTTGGGACTAGCGGGAGCCTCCGAGCAGTACTTC.

The J gene is TRBJ1-1, the V gene TRBV7-2; D is unresolved. This CDR3 has 13 residues. Trimming stripped 0 bases from V and 11 bases from J, with 13 bases between. Germline V gene sequence: CDR1 SGHTA, CDR2 FQGNSA. In nucleotides, the CDR3 is TGTGCCAGCAGCTTAGCCGGGCCGGCAGGTGCTTTCTTT. It yields the protein CASSLAGPAGAFF.

V is TRBV6-4 and J is TRBJ1-2; D is unclear. The CDR3 contains 12 residues. Germline V gives CDR1 MRHNA, CDR2 SNTAGT. The V and J ends lost 0 bases and 5 bases respectively, with 4 bases between them. For the CDR3, the DNA is TGTGCCAGCAGTGACTCCGGGTATGGCTACACCTTC. Its translation is CASSDSGYGYTF.

As regards this clonotype: Mismatch with germline at one junction end may stem from a read error. This rearrangement joins TRBV7-9 to TRBJ1-2; D might be TRBD1 (6 bases). The CDR3 runs to 12 residues. Germline values: CDR1 SEHNR, CDR2 FQNEAQ (reference sequence). The CDR3 region is CTSSVTGYGYTF. The CDR3 coding sequence is TGTACCAGCAGCGTGACAGGCTATGGCTACACCTTC.

This clonotype was recorded a few times. The chain carries TRBV5-1 and TRBJ2-3, with TRBD2 identical over 9 bases. The CDR3 extends over 15 amino acids. CDR1 and CDR2 (germline): SGHRS, YFSETQ. Trimming cost V 6 bases and J 6 bases; bases outside gene matches: 11. The CDR3 sequence: CASMRLADPGDTQYF. As DNA, the CDR3 is TGCGCCAGCATGCGACTAGCGGACCCTGGGGATACGCAGTATTTT.

The V call is TRBV3-1, the J call TRBJ2-1, with TRBD2 matching 12 bases. Trimming removed 0 bases from V and 7 bases from J; junction bases left unmatched: 1. The germline V gene has CDR1 LGHDT and CDR2 YNNKEL (reference sequence). CDR3 length: 15 amino acids. The CDR3: CASSQELAGGNEQFF. The CDR3 DNA follows: TGTGCCAGCAGCCAAGAACTAGCGGGGGGTAATGAGCAGTTCTTC.

V gene TRBV12-3 or TRBV12-4 combines with J gene TRBJ2-1, with 8 bases matching TRBD2. V lost 1 base, J lost 2 bases, and 1 base stayed unmatched. This CDR3 has 15 residues. The CDR3 DNA reads as TGTGCCAGCAGTTTAGTGCGGGGGGCCTACAATGAGCAGTTCTTC. It encodes CASSLVRGAYNEQFF.

The chain couples TRBV7-2 to TRBJ2-1; D call uncertain. The ends were cut back, 1 base at V and 7 bases at J, with 17 bases in the middle. This CDR3 spans 16 amino acids. Germline CDR1 and CDR2: SGHTA and FQGNSA. The DNA for the CDR3 is TGTGCCAGCAGCTTAGTAGGTGGAGCCGCTATGAATGAGCAGTTCTTC. Its protein product is CASSLVGGAAMNEQFF.

The genes are TRBV12-3 or TRBV12-4 and TRBJ2-5; no clear D gene. Trimming removed 4 bases from V and 5 bases from J, with 8 bases in between. The CDR3 has 12 amino acids. CDR3 in DNA: TGTGCCAGCAGTTCCGAAAGGGAGACCCAGTACTTC. It yields the protein CASSSERETQYF.

The rearrangement joins TRBV3-1 to TRBJ2-3; D not resolved. CDR1 is LGHDT and CDR2 is YNNKEL in the germline V gene (reference sequence). This CDR3 region has 14 residues. Deletions cut 4 bases from V and 2 bases from J, with 10 bases between. CDR3 DNA sequence: TGTGCCAGCAGCCCCGTCTACTTCACAGATACGCAGTATTTT. Translated: CASSPVYFTDTQYF.

This clonotype showed up just a few times. The V call is TRBV6-5, the J call TRBJ2-5, with 9 bases aligning to TRBD2. The trim removed 0 bases at V and 4 bases at J, leaving 3 bases unmatched. CDR3 length: 15 amino acids. Germline CDR1 and CDR2: MNHEY and SVGAGI. The DNA of the CDR3 is TGTGCCAGCAGTTACTCTGCGGGGGGGTTAGAGACCCAGTACTTC. This codes for CASSYSAGGLETQYF.

The J gene is TRBJ2-7, the V gene TRBV7-8; maybe TRBD2 (5 bases). Germline V gives CDR1 SGHVS, CDR2 FQNEAQ. The CDR3 is made up of 14 amino acids. With 5 bases removed from V and 9 bases from J, the gap between germline ends came to 20 bases. The CDR3 region is CASSREIASPGQYF. In nucleotides, the CDR3 is TGTGCCAGCAGCCGAGAGATAGCGTCCCCTGGGCAGTACTTC.

The chain links TRBV6-5 to TRBJ2-2; 7 nucleotides line up with TRBD2. J gave up 1 base and V 6 bases, and 8 bases lay outside the gene matches. Germline CDR1 and CDR2: MNHEY and SVGAGI. The CDR3 is 16 residues long. CDR3 DNA: TGTGCCAGCAGCCTCGGCGGGGGTTGGAACACCGGGGAGCTGTTTTTT. Its protein is CASSLGGGWNTGELFF.

The CDR3 nucleotides read TGTGCCAGCAGCTCAAAGCGGGGGGGCTTGAATGAGCAGTTCTTC. Its protein product is CASSSKRGGLNEQFF. The genes are TRBV7-3 and TRBJ2-1; the match to TRBD2 covers 10 bases. The CDR3 length is 15 residues. Germline CDR1 SGHTA, CDR2 FQGTGA. V lost 4 bases to trimming and J lost 7 bases; unmatched junction nucleotides: 7. The whole variable domain, remainder taken from reference TRBV7-3 and TRBJ2-1, is GAGVSQTPSNKVTEKGKYVELRCDPISGHTALYWYRQSLGQGPEFLIYFQGTGAADDSGLPNDRFFAVRPEGSVSTLKIQRTERGDSAVYLCASSSKRGGLNEQFFGPGTRLTVL.